A single sample is the source of the 10 T cell receptor beta chains below, sequenced in a study of shared clonotypes between healthy human individuals. Assay used: immunoSEQ multiplex PCR; TCRdb lists only in-frame clones, some missing. Found here are about 560,000 clones, about 80% of them singletons; the top ten hold 9.5% to 15%. Sequencing input: PBMCs. The receptors were gathered from a middle-aged woman in good health. Some clones in this sample may be carry-over from other donors' samples.

This sequence joins TRBV4-1 and TRBJ2-1; TRBD2 matches 8 bases. There are 16 residues in the CDR3. Germline V gene data show CDR1 as MGHRA and CDR2 as YSYEKL. V was pared by 3 bases and J by 7 bases, with 11 bases of the junction left unmatched. The CDR3 protein is CASSQPIAGKGNEQFF. The CDR3, as DNA: TGCGCCAGCAGCCAGCCAATAGCGGGAAAAGGGAATGAGCAGTTCTTC.

This chain uses TRBV7-9 with TRBJ2-1, with TRBD2 matching over 7 bases. J was trimmed by 13 bases and V by 3 bases; bases with no gene match: 9. The CDR3 totals 13 residues. Germline V gene data show CDR1 as SEHNR and CDR2 as FQNEAQ (reference sequence). The CDR3 region is CASSFEGRDYQFF. As DNA, the CDR3 is TGTGCCAGCAGCTTCGAAGGGAGGGACTATCAGTTCTTC.

The J gene is TRBJ2-3, the V gene TRBV7-9; the D gene could be TRBD1 or TRBD2 (5 bases each). The CDR3 totals 16 residues. V lost 1 base, J lost 2 bases, and 13 bases lay in between. CDR1 is SEHNR, CDR2 FQNEAQ, per germline (reference sequence). CDR3 in amino acids: CASSLVLGAYTDTQYF. The CDR3 bases are TGTGCCAGCAGCTTAGTTCTCGGGGCCTACACAGATACGCAGTATTTT.

The gene calls are TRBV4-3 and TRBJ2-7; D gene uncertain. In germline, CDR1 is LGHNA, CDR2 YSLEER. The CDR3 spans 14 residues. V lost 4 bases and J lost 1, with 11 bases in between. The CDR3 reads CASSPTRTSYEQYF. The CDR3 DNA is TGCGCCAGCAGCCCGACACGAACTTCCTACGAGCAGTACTTC.

This clone has just one count. The chain couples TRBV4-2 to TRBJ2-1; TRBD1 aligns across 7 bases. Trimming cost V 1 base and J 7 bases; bases outside gene matches: 4. CDR3 length: 14 residues. CDR1 is LGHNA, CDR2 YNFKEQ, per germline. The CDR3 DNA sequence: TGTGCCAGCAGCCAAGGACAGGGCTGGAATGAGCAGTTCTTC. This encodes CASSQGQGWNEQFF.

The V gene is TRBV28, the J gene TRBJ2-7, with D unclear. Trimming pared 5 bases from V and 0 bases from J, leaving 14 bases between. The CDR3 sequence is 15 residues long. CDR1 and CDR2 (germline): MDHEN, SYDVKM. The CDR3 loop is CASSPWGSSSYEQYF. The CDR3 nucleotides are TGTGCCAGCAGTCCGTGGGGTAGCAGCTCCTACGAGCAGTACTTC.

The rearrangement joins TRBV19 to TRBJ2-1, with no clear D. The CDR3 totals 11 residues. Looked up from germline, CDR1 is LNHDA and CDR2 is SQIVND (reference sequence). Trimming cost V 9 bases and J 5 bases, with 8 bases left between them. CDR3 nucleotide sequence: TGTGCCAGCGGTGATCACAATGAGCAGTTCTTC. Translation gives CASGDHNEQFF.

This chain connects TRBV10-3 to TRBJ2-7, with no clear D. This CDR3 has 16 residues. Germline values: CDR1 ENHRY, CDR2 SYGVKD. The ends were cut back, 0 bases at V and 5 bases at J, with 17 bases in the middle. The CDR3 is CAISESMSSKIHEQYF. CDR3 nucleotides: TGTGCCATCAGTGAGTCGATGTCTAGTAAGATCCACGAGCAGTACTTC.

V is TRBV28 and J is TRBJ2-2; 8 nucleotides agree with TRBD2. The CDR3 has 14 residues. The germline gives CDR1 MDHEN, CDR2 SYDVKM. V gave up 10 bases and J gave up 4 bases; unmatched junction bases: 8. This chain's CDR3 is CAIAAGESTGELFF. The CDR3 nucleotides are TGTGCCATTGCAGCGGGAGAGAGCACCGGGGAGCTGTTTTTT. Based on the CDR3 plus reference TRBV28 and TRBJ2-2, the full variable domain is DVKVTQSSRYLVKRTGEKVFLECVQDMDHENMFWYRQDPGLGLRLIYFSYDVKMKEKGDIPEGYSVSREKKERFSLILESASTNQTSMYLCAIAAGESTGELFFGEGSRLTVL.

This clone has more than one count but fewer than ten. The chain combines TRBV14 with TRBJ1-4; TRBD1 is a possible D gene (5 bases). The V end lost 4 bases, the J end lost 8 bases, and 17 bases lay between the germline ends. Germline-derived CDR1 and CDR2 are SGHDN and FVKESK. The CDR3 length is 15 residues. CDR3 protein: CASSPFRGGNEKLFF. The CDR3 coding sequence is TGTGCCAGCAGCCCCTTTCGGGGGGGAAACGAAAAACTGTTTTTT.